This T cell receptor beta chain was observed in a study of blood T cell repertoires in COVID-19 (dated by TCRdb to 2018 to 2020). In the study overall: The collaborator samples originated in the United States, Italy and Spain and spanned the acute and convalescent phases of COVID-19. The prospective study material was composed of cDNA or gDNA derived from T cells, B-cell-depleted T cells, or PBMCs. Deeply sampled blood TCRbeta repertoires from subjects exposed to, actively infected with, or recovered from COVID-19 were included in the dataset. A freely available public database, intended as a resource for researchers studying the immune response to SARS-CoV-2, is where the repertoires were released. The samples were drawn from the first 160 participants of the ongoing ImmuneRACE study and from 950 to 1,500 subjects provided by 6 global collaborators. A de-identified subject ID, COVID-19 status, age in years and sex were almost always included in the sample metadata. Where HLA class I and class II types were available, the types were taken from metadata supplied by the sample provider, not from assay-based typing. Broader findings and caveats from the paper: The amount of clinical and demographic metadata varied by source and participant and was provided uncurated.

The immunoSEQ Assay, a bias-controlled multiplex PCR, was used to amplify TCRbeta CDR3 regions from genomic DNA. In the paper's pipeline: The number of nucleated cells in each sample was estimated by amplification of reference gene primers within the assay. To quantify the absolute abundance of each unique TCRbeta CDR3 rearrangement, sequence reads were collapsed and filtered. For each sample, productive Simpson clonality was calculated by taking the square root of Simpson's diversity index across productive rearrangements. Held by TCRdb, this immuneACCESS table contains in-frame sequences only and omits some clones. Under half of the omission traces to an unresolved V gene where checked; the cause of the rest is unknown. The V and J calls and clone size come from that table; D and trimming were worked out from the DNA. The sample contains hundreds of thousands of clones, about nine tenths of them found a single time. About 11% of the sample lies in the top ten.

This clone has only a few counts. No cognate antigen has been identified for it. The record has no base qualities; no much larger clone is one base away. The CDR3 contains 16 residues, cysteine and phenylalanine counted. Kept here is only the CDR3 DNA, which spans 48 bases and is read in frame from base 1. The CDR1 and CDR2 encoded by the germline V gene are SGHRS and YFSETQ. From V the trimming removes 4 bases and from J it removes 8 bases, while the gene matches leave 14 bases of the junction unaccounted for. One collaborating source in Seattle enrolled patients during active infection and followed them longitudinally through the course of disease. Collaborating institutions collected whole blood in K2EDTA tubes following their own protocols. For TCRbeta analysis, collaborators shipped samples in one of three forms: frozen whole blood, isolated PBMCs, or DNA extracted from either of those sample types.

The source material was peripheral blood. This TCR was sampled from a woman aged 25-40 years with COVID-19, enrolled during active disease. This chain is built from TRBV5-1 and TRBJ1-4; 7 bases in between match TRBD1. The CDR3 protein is CASSPAPRQGGEKLFF. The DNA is TGCGCCAGCAGCCCAGCGCCGAGACAGGGAGGAGAAAAACTGTTTTTT.